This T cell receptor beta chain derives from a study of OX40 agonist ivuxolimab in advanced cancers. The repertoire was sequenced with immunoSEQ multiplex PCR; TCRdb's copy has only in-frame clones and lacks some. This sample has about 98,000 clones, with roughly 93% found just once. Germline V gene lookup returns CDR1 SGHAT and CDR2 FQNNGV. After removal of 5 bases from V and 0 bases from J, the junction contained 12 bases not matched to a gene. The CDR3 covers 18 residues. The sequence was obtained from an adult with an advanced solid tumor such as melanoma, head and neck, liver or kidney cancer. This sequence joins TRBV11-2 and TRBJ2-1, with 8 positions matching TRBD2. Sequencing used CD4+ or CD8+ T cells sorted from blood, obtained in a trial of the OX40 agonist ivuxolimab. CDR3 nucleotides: TGTGCCAGCAGCCCCCTCAAGCGGGGGAGTAGCTCCTACAATGAGCAGTTCTTC. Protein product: CASSPLKRGSSSYNEQFF.